The rows below give T cell receptor beta chains drawn from one sample of a study of beta chain features in type 1 diabetes. Measured with immunoSEQ multiplex PCR; TCRdb has only the in-frame clones, and not every one. This table has 680,000 or so clones, roughly 13% appearing once. Material: naive CD4+ T cells from blood. These TCRs come from a man aged 18 to 29 with type 1 diabetes. Each CDR3 is given with its conserved first and last residue. A D gene is named only where the DNA matches it firmly. Some rows have no size entry. The others give once, few or many, or a class for an expanded clone.

v_call	j_call	clone_size	d_call	cdr3_aa	cdr3_nt
TRBV14	TRBJ1-2	NA	NA	CASSRLDGANYGYTF	TGTGCCAGCAGCCGATTGGACGGAGCTAACTATGGCTACACCTTC
TRBV2	TRBJ2-1	few	TRBD1	CASSERTGTYNEQFF	TGTGCCAGCAGTGAAAGGACAGGGACCTACAATGAGCAGTTCTTC
TRBV7-9	TRBJ1-1	few	NA	CASSLRTLNTEAFF	TGTGCCAGCAGCCTTCGGACCCTGAACACTGAAGCTTTCTTT
TRBV28	TRBJ2-3	NA	NA	CAVQNRLSTDTQYF	TGTGCGGTTCAGAACCGCCTCAGCACAGATACGCAGTATTTT
TRBV5-6	TRBJ1-2	NA	NA	CASSLETNYGYTF	TGTGCCAGCAGCTTGGAAACGAACTATGGCTACACCTTC
TRBV7-8	TRBJ1-1	NA	NA	CASSLQGNTEAFF	TGTGCCAGCAGCTTACAGGGGAACACTGAAGCTTTCTTT
TRBV29-1	TRBJ1-2	few	NA	CSVEQTAQGGGYTF	TGCAGCGTTGAGCAAACAGCCCAAGGGGGTGGCTACACCTTC
TRBV6-5	TRBJ1-1	NA	NA	CASSYRKVGAFF	TGTGCCAGCAGTTATCGGAAGGTTGGCGCTTTCTTT
TRBV7-2	TRBJ1-3	NA	NA	CASSWGNSGNTIYF	TGTGCCAGCAGCTGGGGTAACTCTGGAAACACCATATATTTT
TRBV7-6	TRBJ1-6	NA	NA	CASSLEGGAGSPLHF	TGTGCCAGCAGCTTAGAGGGCGGGGCTGGGTCACCCCTCCACTTT